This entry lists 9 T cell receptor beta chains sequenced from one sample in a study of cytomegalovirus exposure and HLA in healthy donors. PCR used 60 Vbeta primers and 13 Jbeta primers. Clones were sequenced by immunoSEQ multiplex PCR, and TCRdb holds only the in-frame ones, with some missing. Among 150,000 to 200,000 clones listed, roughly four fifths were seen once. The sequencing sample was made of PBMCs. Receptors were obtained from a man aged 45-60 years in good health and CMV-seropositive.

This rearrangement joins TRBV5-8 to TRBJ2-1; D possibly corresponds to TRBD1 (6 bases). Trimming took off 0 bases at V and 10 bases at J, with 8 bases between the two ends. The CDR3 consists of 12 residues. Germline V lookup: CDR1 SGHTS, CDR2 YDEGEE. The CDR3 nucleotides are TGTGCCAGCAGCTTGGGAGGGGGAGAGCAGTTCTTC. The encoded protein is CASSLGGGEQFF.

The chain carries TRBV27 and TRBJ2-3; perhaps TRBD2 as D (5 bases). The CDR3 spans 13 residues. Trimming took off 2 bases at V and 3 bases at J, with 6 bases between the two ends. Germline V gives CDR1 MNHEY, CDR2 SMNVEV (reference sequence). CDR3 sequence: CASSLPGTDTQYF. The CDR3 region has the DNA TGTGCCAGCAGTTTACCGGGAACAGATACGCAGTATTTT.

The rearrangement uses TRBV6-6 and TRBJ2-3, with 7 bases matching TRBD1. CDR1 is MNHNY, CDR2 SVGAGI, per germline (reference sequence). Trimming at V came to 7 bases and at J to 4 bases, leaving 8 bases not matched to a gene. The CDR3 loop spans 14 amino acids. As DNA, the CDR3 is TGTGCCAGCACCTCCGACAGGGTGGCAGATACGCAGTATTTT. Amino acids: CASTSDRVADTQYF.

This CDR3 reads CASSSGAVTDTQYF. The CDR3 nucleotides read TGTGCCAGCAGCTCTGGGGCAGTCACAGATACGCAGTATTTT. The J gene is TRBJ2-3, the V gene TRBV7-3, with D perhaps matching TRBD1 (5 bases). Trimming left V 4 bases short and J 2 bases short, with 10 bases between. The CDR3 has 14 residues. Germline lookup yields CDR1 SGHTA and CDR2 FQGTGA. Full variable domain (remainder filled in from reference TRBV7-3 and TRBJ2-3): GAGVSQTPSNKVTEKGKYVELRCDPISGHTALYWYRQSLGQGPEFLIYFQGTGAADDSGLPNDRFFAVRPEGSVSTLKIQRTERGDSAVYLCASSSGAVTDTQYFGPGTRLTVL.

DNA of the CDR3: TGTGCCAGCATGTCACGGGGAGGAGACTACACCTTC. Translated, it gives CASMSRGGDYTF. The V call is TRBV25-1, the J call TRBJ1-2; no reliable D call. The V gene's germline CDR1 is MGHDK and CDR2 SYGVNS. V lost 7 bases and J lost 10, with 16 bases in between. The CDR3 is 12 residues long.

CDR3 DNA: TGCGCCAGCAGCCGGGACAGGGGACTAGCGGGAGGAGGTGAGCAGTTCTTC. Translated: CASSRDRGLAGGGEQFF. The chain employs TRBV10-2 and TRBJ2-1; 15 bases line up with TRBD2. Germline V lookup: CDR1 WSHSY, CDR2 SAAADI. The CDR3 covers 17 residues. V was clipped by 6 bases and J by 9 bases; unmatched bases: 12.

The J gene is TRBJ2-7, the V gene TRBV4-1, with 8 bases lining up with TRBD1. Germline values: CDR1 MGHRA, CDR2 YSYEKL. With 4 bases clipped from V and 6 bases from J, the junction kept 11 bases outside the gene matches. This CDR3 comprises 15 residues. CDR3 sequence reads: CASSPQTGGYSEQYF. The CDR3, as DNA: TGCGCCAGCAGCCCTCAAACAGGGGGATATTCCGAGCAGTACTTC.

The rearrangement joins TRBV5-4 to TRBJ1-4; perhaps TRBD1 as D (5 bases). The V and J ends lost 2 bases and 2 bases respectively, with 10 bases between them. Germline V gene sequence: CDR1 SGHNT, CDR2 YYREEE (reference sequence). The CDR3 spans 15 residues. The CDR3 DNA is TGTGCCAGCAGCTTTAAGGGGCCTACTAATGAAAAACTGTTTTTT. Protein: CASSFKGPTNEKLFF.

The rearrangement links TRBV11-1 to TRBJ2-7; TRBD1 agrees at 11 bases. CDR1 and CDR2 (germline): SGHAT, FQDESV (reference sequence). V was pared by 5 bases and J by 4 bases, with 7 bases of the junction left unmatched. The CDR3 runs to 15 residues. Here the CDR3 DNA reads TGTGCCAGCAGCATAACCGGGACAGGGGGGTACGAGCAGTACTTC. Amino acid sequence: CASSITGTGGYEQYF.